This T cell receptor (beta chain) appears in the sequencing data of a study of T cells after yellow fever vaccination (dated by TCRdb to about 2019). The study in broad terms: The SMART-Seq v4 Ultra Low Input RNA kit was used to prepare libraries from fractions with low cell numbers. The cohort comprised two healthy male donors, one aged 18 to 29 and one aged 30 to 40 years. To track T-cell clones before and after primary and booster YFV17D yellow fever vaccination, bulk TCR alpha and beta repertoires were sequenced longitudinally. Bulk PBMC replicates and cell subsets were isolated from blood drawn at multiple timepoints before and after both primary and secondary immunization. Study-wide conclusions, independent of this receptor: Computational filtering was needed because FACS-sorted repertoires could contain abundant contaminating clonotypes from the bulk population. A small fraction of clonotypes appeared in both the CD4 and CD8 compartments, likely as a result of convergent recombination. Most clones expanded after primary vaccination were re-detected after the booster (approximately 96% of CD4 and 88% of CD8), suggesting broad memory maintenance. Because only two donors were included in the study, the extent to which the findings can be generalized is limited. The secondary T-cell response was weaker than the primary response but faster, peaking on day 5 instead of day 15.

Synthesis of TCR cDNA relied on 5'RACE template switching, a step that introduced a universal primer site along with unique molecular identifiers. cDNA synthesis was primed from both the TCR alpha and TCR beta constant segments. Library amplification involved two PCR steps, and the second step added sample barcodes and sequencing adapters. Sequencing of the libraries was done on either Illumina HiSeq 2500 (2x100 bp) or NovaSeq (2x150 bp). In the authors' own workflow: Reads were demultiplexed and collapsed into UMI consensus sequences with MIGEC, and V(D)J alignment was performed with MiXCR. Vaccine-responding clonotypes were identified with edgeR using replicate PBMC samples, with FDR below 0.01 and a log2 fold change above 5 up to day 15 being required. Each bulk clonotype received a CD4 or CD8 identity based on whether the sequenced CD4 or CD8 repertoire contained that clonotype at higher abundance. The public reads were quality trimmed at Q25 with fastp and then assembled into clones with MiXCR by TCRdb, keeping productive beta chains. Rows with a matching CDR3 protein are joined into one entry that keeps the most common DNA and genes. The V and J calls were determined by TCRdb, not by the authors. This sample is represented by approximately 550,000 distinct CDR3 sequences; 15% to 20% of them were singletons. 13% to 15% of the sample belongs to the ten largest clones.

In the case of this clonotype: Its antigen is still unknown. There are no base qualities to consult, and no much larger clone falls within one base.

The sample's treatment or condition label, in plain terms: live attenuated yellow fever vaccine strain. Two biological replicates of bulk PBMCs were collected at each blood-draw timepoint. PBMCs were isolated from peripheral blood using a standard Ficoll-Paque protocol. TriZol was used to extract RNA from bulk PBMCs, CD4 and CD8 fractions, and dextramer-positive and dextramer-negative fractions. Including the terminal cysteine and phenylalanine, the CDR3 comprises 14 residues. Just CDR3 DNA is preserved here, 42 bases in frame from base 1. V and J lose 5 bases and 4 bases, and a span of 13 bases separates them. From a lookup of the germline V gene (reference sequence), CDR1 and CDR2 are MNHEY and SMNVEV.

The rearranged chain carries TRBV27 and TRBJ2-3; the D gene remains uncertain. This clonotype was sampled from a man under 40 who received the YFV17D yellow fever vaccine. This specimen consisted of PBMCs, obtained 15 days after the yellow fever booster vaccination. CDR3 region: CASSAPSRSDTQYF. The DNA sequence is TGTGCCAGCAGTGCCCCCTCTCGGTCAGATACGCAGTATTTT.